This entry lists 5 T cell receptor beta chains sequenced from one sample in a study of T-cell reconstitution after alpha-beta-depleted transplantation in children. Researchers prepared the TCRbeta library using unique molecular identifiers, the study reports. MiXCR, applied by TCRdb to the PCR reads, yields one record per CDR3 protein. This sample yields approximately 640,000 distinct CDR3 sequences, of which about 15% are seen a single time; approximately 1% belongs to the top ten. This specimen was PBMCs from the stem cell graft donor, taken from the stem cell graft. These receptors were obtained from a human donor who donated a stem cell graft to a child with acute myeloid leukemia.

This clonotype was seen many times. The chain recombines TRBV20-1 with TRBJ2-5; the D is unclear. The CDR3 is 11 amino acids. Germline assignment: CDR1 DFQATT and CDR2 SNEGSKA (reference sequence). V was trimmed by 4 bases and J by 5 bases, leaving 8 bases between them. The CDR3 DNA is TGCAGTGCTACCGCGCCGGAGACCCAGTACTTC. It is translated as CSATAPETQYF.

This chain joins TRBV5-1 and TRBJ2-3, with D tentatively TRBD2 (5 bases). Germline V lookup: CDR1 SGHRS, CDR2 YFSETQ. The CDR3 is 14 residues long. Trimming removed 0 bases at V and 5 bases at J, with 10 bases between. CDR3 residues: CASSLASRGDTQYF. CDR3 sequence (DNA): TGCGCCAGCAGCTTGGCCTCTCGGGGAGATACGCAGTATTTT.

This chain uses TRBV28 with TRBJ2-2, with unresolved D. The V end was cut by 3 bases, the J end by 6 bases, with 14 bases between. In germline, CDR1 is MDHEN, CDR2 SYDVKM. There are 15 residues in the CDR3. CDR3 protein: CASSFARLGAGELFF. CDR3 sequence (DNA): TGTGCCAGCAGTTTTGCCCGACTCGGAGCCGGGGAGCTGTTTTTT.

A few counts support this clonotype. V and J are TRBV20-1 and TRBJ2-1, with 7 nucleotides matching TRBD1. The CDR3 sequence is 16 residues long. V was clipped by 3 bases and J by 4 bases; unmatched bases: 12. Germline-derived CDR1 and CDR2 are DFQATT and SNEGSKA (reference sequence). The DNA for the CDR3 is TGCAGTGCTAGGAGTACAGGGACAGTAGAATACAATGAGCAGTTCTTC. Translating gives CSARSTGTVEYNEQFF.

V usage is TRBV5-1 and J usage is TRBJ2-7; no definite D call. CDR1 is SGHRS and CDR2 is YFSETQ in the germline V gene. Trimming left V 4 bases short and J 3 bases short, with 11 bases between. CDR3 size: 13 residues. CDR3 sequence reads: CASSMGPIYEQYF. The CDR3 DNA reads TGCGCCAGCAGCATGGGCCCCATCTACGAGCAGTACTTC.